This T cell receptor (beta chain) was recovered during a study of blood T cells in healthy people across ages. V lost 9 bases to trimming and J lost 1 base, with 7 bases between them. From germline, CDR1 is MGHDK and CDR2 SYGVNS. The CDR3 is made up of 13 amino acids. A second PCR of about 7 to 11 cycles used a sample-barcoded 5' primer and a J-beta primer mix. A single record per CDR3 protein comes from TCRdb applying MiXCR to the 5' RACE reads. Here the sample spans about 1.4 million distinct CDR3 sequences, approximately 59% being singletons. The sequenced material came from blood. The sequence came from a man aged 18-30 years in good health. The chain links TRBV25-1 to TRBJ2-6; no definite D call. CDR3 coding DNA: TGTGCCAGTGAGACATCTGGGGCCAACGTCCTGACTTTC. It specifies CASETSGANVLTF.